These 10 T cell receptor beta chains came from one sample sequenced in a study of shared T cell receptors in the human thymus. This table comes from immunoSEQ multiplex PCR, and its TCRdb copy is limited to in-frame clones, with some not included. The sample lists 450,000 to 650,000 clones; 75% to 85% were seen once. This same sample was also taken into another study, of human thymus T cells.

Sequencing was carried out using thymocytes. All receptors derive from a boy under three years old with a congenital heart defect.

Only one count was recorded for this clone. V gene TRBV15 combines with J gene TRBJ2-7, with 11 bases lining up with TRBD2. CDR3 length: 18 amino acids. Germline trimming cut 4 bases from V and 3 bases from J; bases unmatched to any gene: 14. Germline assignment: CDR1 LNHNV and CDR2 YYDKDF (reference sequence). Written as DNA, the CDR3 is TGTGCCACCAGCACCGAGACTAGCGGGGCGACCCCTTTCTACGAGCAGTACTTC. Translating it yields CATSTETSGATPFYEQYF.

Concerning this clone: This same CDR3 is encoded by further DNA sequences in the sample. The CDR3 sequence: CASSFAATYEQYF. The DNA of the CDR3 is TGTGCCAGCAGTTTCGCAGCGACCTACGAGCAGTACTTC. The gene calls are TRBV28 and TRBJ2-7, with D uncertain. Germline values: CDR1 MDHEN, CDR2 SYDVKM. V lost 3 bases and J 2 bases, leaving 8 bases between the germline ends. This CDR3 contains 13 residues.

V and J are TRBV6-5 and TRBJ1-2; D is uncertain. The CDR3 consists of 15 residues. CDR1 MNHEY and CDR2 SVGAGI come from the germline V gene. Trimming pared 0 bases from V and 4 bases from J, leaving 12 bases between. This CDR3 is CASSYSGEKFYGYTF. In DNA, the CDR3 is TGTGCCAGCAGTTACTCCGGAGAGAAGTTCTATGGCTACACCTTC.

The rearrangement links TRBV4-2 to TRBJ2-5, with 11 bases fitting TRBD2. This CDR3 region has 15 residues. V shed 4 bases, J shed 3 bases, and the junction held 4 bases outside the gene matches. Germline CDR1 is LGHNA and CDR2 is YNFKEQ. The CDR3 loop is CASSRQLAGEETQYF. In nucleotides, the CDR3 is TGTGCCAGCAGCCGCCAACTAGCGGGAGAAGAGACCCAGTACTTC.

CDR3 bases: TGTGCCAGCAGTTCCGAGACAGGGTCCTATGGCTACACCTTC. It encodes CASSSETGSYGYTF. The chain has TRBV6-5 and TRBJ1-2, with 7 bases lining up with TRBD1. Germline V gene data show CDR1 as MNHEY and CDR2 as SVGAGI. V shed 4 bases and J 4 bases; nucleotides not matched to a gene: 6. CDR3 length equals 14 residues.

J is TRBJ1-1 and V is TRBV29-1; D possibly corresponds to TRBD1 (6 bases). CDR1 and CDR2 (germline): SQVTM, ANQGSEA. The length of the CDR3 is 14 residues. The germline V and J ends were trimmed by 3 bases and 2 bases, with 13 bases remaining between them. This CDR3 is CSVEETGENTEAFF. The DNA of the CDR3 is TGCAGCGTTGAGGAGACAGGCGAAAACACTGAAGCTTTCTTT.

The chain links TRBV18 to TRBJ1-3; D gene uncertain. Deletions cut 3 bases from V and 5 bases from J, with 5 bases between. The germline gives CDR1 KGHSH, CDR2 LQKENI. There are 12 residues in the CDR3. The CDR3 sequence is CASSPNRNTIYF. The CDR3 DNA follows: TGTGCCAGCTCACCGAACAGAAACACCATATATTTT.

V and J are TRBV27 and TRBJ2-7, with 8 bases that match TRBD2. CDR1 is MNHEY, CDR2 SMNVEV, per germline (reference sequence). J gave up 7 bases and V 6 bases, and 8 bases lay outside the gene matches. CDR3 length equals 13 residues. The CDR3: CASSGGGLKEQYF. CDR3 DNA: TGTGCCAGCAGCGGGGGGGGGTTAAAAGAGCAGTACTTC.

The chain uses TRBV19 and TRBJ2-7; TRBD1 matches 8 bases. The CDR3 consists of 14 residues. Germline CDR1 reads LNHDA; CDR2 reads SQIVND (reference sequence). V shed 2 bases, J shed 5 bases, and the junction held 5 bases outside the gene matches. The CDR3: CASSIMAGGHEQYF. The CDR3, as DNA: TGTGCCAGTAGTATAATGGCAGGGGGCCACGAGCAGTACTTC.

V is TRBV5-8 and J is TRBJ2-7; D not resolved. The CDR3 loop spans 11 amino acids. The germline gives CDR1 SGHTS, CDR2 YDEGEE. V gave up 2 bases and J gave up 12 bases, with 12 bases separating them. CDR3: CASSFLKRPYF. In DNA form, the CDR3 reads TGTGCCAGCAGCTTTCTAAAGCGTCCGTACTTC.